Presented here are 15 T cell receptor beta chains from one specimen sequenced in a study of T cells after yellow fever vaccination. TCRdb reanalysed the 5' RACE reads using MiXCR and keeps one entry per CDR3 protein. The data hold about 340,000 distinct CDR3 sequences, with approximately 12% observed a single time. The material sequenced was CD4+ T cells sorted from PBMCs, taken 15 days after the yellow fever booster vaccination. The source is a young man who received the YFV17D yellow fever vaccine.

Only a few counts were recorded for this clonotype. The V call is TRBV7-6, the J call TRBJ1-2; a weak D match, TRBD1 (6 bases). The V gene's germline CDR1 is SGHVS and CDR2 FNYEAQ. Between the trimmed V and J ends, which lost 5 bases and 3 bases, there was a span of 13 bases. This CDR3 has 14 amino acids. The CDR3 DNA is TGTGCCAGCAGCCGGGGACATTTGGACTATGGCTACACCTTC. Translated: CASSRGHLDYGYTF. The complete variable domain, with remaining parts taken from reference TRBV7-6 and TRBJ1-2, reads GAGVSQSPRYKVTKRGQDVALRCDPISGHVSLYWYRQALGQGPEFLTYFNYEAQQDKSGLPNDRFSAERPEGSISTLTIQRTEQRDSAMYRCASSRGHLDYGYTFGSGTRLTVV.

The sample holds a few counts of this clonotype. This chain connects TRBV10-3 to TRBJ1-2, with 7 bases that match TRBD1. With V trimmed by 7 bases and J by 8 bases, 10 bases remained unmatched. Germline-derived CDR1 and CDR2 are ENHRY and SYGVKD. The CDR3 length is 13 residues. CDR3 residues: CAITLGQALGYTF. The CDR3 DNA follows: TGTGCCATCACCCTCGGACAGGCGCTCGGCTACACCTTC.

As for this clonotype: At one end, the junction sequence differs from germline, possibly due to a read error. The rearrangement links TRBV12-3 or TRBV12-4 to TRBJ1-1, with D hard to call. The CDR3 contains 11 residues. The CDR3: CASSLNIEAFF. CDR3 sequence (DNA): TGTGCCAGCAGTTTAAACATTGAAGCTTTCTTT.

This clonotype was detected a few times. The CDR3 DNA sequence: TGTGCCAGCAGCCCAGGGACTAGCAACGAGCAGTACTTC. Translating it yields CASSPGTSNEQYF. This chain links TRBV7-9 with TRBJ2-7, with TRBD2 matching 9 bases. The junction had 4 bases not matched to a gene; V was cut back by 5 bases and J by 5 bases. The CDR3 spans 13 residues. The germline gives CDR1 SEHNR, CDR2 FQNEAQ (reference sequence).

This clonotype was recorded many times. V usage is TRBV12-3 or TRBV12-4 and J usage is TRBJ1-3; 7 nucleotides agree with TRBD1. The CDR3 length is 17 residues. Trimming at V came to 6 bases and at J to 4 bases, leaving 15 bases not matched to a gene. The CDR3 sequence is CASSPFEGGQSGNTIYF. The CDR3 nucleotides read TGTGCCAGCAGCCCTTTTGAAGGGGGACAGTCAGGAAACACCATATATTTT.

This clonotype was found a few times. The chain recombines TRBV24-1 with TRBJ2-4, with 10 bases lining up with TRBD2. J lost 3 bases, V lost 5 bases, and 9 bases had no gene match. This CDR3 has 17 amino acids. The germline V gene has CDR1 KGHDR and CDR2 SFDVKD. CDR3 sequence (DNA): TGTGCCACCAGTGTTAACCCAGCGGGGGGGCACAAAAACATTCAGTACTTC. Protein: CATSVNPAGGHKNIQYF.

This clonotype was seen only a few times. V is TRBV28 and J is TRBJ2-6; possible D gene TRBD1, 6 bases. This CDR3 has 16 amino acids. The germline V gene encodes CDR1 MDHEN and CDR2 SYDVKM. The germline V and J ends were trimmed by 5 bases and 2 bases, with 13 bases remaining between them. The chain's CDR3 is CASSIPPGAGANVLTF. The CDR3 DNA reads as TGTGCCAGCAGTATCCCCCCAGGGGCTGGGGCCAACGTCCTGACTTTC.

This clonotype occurred many times. The V call is TRBV7-3, the J call TRBJ2-2; D gene ambiguous. The germline V and J ends were trimmed by 5 bases and 1 base, with 5 bases remaining between them. Germline V gives CDR1 SGHTA, CDR2 FQGTGA. CDR3 size: 13 residues. The CDR3 sequence is CASSPQNTGELFF. CDR3 DNA sequence: TGTGCCAGCAGCCCGCAGAACACCGGGGAGCTGTTTTTT.

The chain uses TRBV6-2 or TRBV6-3 and TRBJ1-5, with TRBD1 as a possible D gene (6 bases). Trimming shortened V by 4 bases and J by 6 bases, and 22 bases separated the two germline ends. This CDR3 has 17 amino acids. Germline CDR1 is MNHEY and CDR2 is SVGEGT. CDR3 sequence reads: CASSSILGWGQTQPQHF. CDR3 in DNA: TGTGCCAGCAGTTCTATTCTCGGGTGGGGGCAGACTCAGCCCCAGCATTTT.

This clonotype was seen only a few times. The chain employs TRBV6-1 and TRBJ2-3; 13 positions agree with TRBD2. The V gene's germline CDR1 is MNHNS and CDR2 SASEGT. The CDR3 spans 19 residues. Losses at the gene ends were 0 bases for V and 2 bases for J; bases not matched to a gene: 8. This CDR3 reads CASSEASGLAGAHTDTQYF. CDR3 nucleotides: TGTGCCAGCAGTGAAGCGTCCGGACTAGCGGGGGCCCACACAGATACGCAGTATTTT.

This clonotype was seen only a few times. This rearrangement joins TRBV7-3 to TRBJ2-2; 10 bases fit TRBD2. CDR1 and CDR2 from the germline V gene are SGHTA and FQGTGA. The CDR3 spans 16 residues. J was trimmed by 6 bases and V by 5 bases; bases with no gene match: 9. In DNA, the CDR3 is TGTGCCAGCAGCCGAGGTGGTAGCGGGGGGCCCGGGGAGCTGTTTTTT. Translated, it gives CASSRGGSGGPGELFF.

The sample holds many counts of this clonotype. The chain combines TRBV28 with TRBJ2-5; 10 bases align to TRBD2. The germline CDR1 and CDR2 sequences are MDHEN and SYDVKM. The CDR3 is made up of 15 amino acids. Trimming at V came to 6 bases and at J to 1 base, leaving 5 bases not matched to a gene. CDR3 amino acids: CASRASGGSQETQYF. In DNA, the CDR3 is TGTGCCAGCAGGGCTAGCGGGGGCTCCCAAGAGACCCAGTACTTC.

CDR3 DNA: TGCGCCAGCAGCTCGACTAGCGGGGGCTCGGAGACCCAGTACTTC. Translated, it gives CASSSTSGGSETQYF. The genes are TRBV5-1 and TRBJ2-5; 12 bases align to TRBD2. From germline, CDR1 is SGHRS and CDR2 YFSETQ. The ends lost 3 bases at V and 5 bases at J; junction bases unmatched: 5. This CDR3 has 15 amino acids.

This clonotype showed up just a few times. V gene TRBV20-1 combines with J gene TRBJ1-4; 10 bases are a match to TRBD1. V lost 7 bases and J lost 8; bases outside the gene matches: 7. Germline assignment: CDR1 DFQATT and CDR2 SNEGSKA (reference sequence). CDR3 size: 13 residues. The CDR3 region is CSGGQGSDEKLFF. The CDR3 region has the DNA TGCAGTGGGGGACAGGGGTCGGACGAAAAACTGTTTTTT.

The rearrangement joins TRBV20-1 to TRBJ2-5; 8 bases fit TRBD1. This CDR3 has 13 residues. Trimming at V came to 2 bases and at J to 5 bases, leaving 4 bases not matched to a gene. CDR1 DFQATT and CDR2 SNEGSKA come from the germline V gene (reference sequence). The CDR3 DNA reads TGCAGTGCTAGACCCGGACAGGGCGAGACCCAGTACTTC. Translated, it gives CSARPGQGETQYF.